This T cell receptor (beta chain) appears in the sequencing data of a study of OX40 agonist ivuxolimab in advanced cancers. Study context: Patients in dose escalation had liver, melanoma, kidney or head and neck cancers. Patients achieving partial responses numbered three: one hepatocellular carcinoma case and two cutaneous melanoma cases.

With 4 bases removed from V and 1 base from J, the gap between germline ends came to 1 base. Germline-derived CDR1 and CDR2 are MGHDK and SYGVNS. The CDR3 loop spans 11 amino acids. Assay used: immunoSEQ multiplex PCR; TCRdb lists only in-frame clones, some missing. Here the sample spans tens of thousands of clones, more than 85% being singletons. This TCR derives from an adult with an advanced solid tumor such as melanoma, head and neck, liver or kidney cancer. Sequencing used CD4+ or CD8+ T cells sorted from blood, obtained in a trial of the OX40 agonist ivuxolimab. This rearrangement joins TRBV25-1 to TRBJ2-5; D gene uncertain. The CDR3: CASSAQETQYF. The DNA of the CDR3 is TGTGCCAGCAGTGCCCAAGAGACCCAGTACTTC.